A selection of T cell receptor beta chains follows, all from one sample in a study of T cell repertoires in cytomegalovirus infection. From the reads, TCRdb called clonotypes with MiXCR, one entry per CDR3 protein. The data show approximately 500,000 distinct CDR3 sequences, 16% seen once. Sequencing was carried out using CD8+ T cells from PBMCs. Receptors originate from a human donor in good health (CMV status not recorded). Some clones in this sample may be carry-over from other donors' samples. CDR3s include the opening cysteine and the closing phenylalanine or tryptophan. Fields, in order: CDR3 protein, CDR3 DNA, J gene, clone size, V gene, D gene. D genes are given only for firm matches. Clone size is stated in some rows and not others, as once, few, many or a class when expanded.

CDR3 protein: CASSLSQGDVLYGYTF; CDR3 DNA: TGTGCCAGTAGTCTATCACAGGGGGACGTCCTCTATGGCTACACCTTC; J gene: TRBJ1-2; clone size: -; V gene: TRBV19; D gene: TRBD1
CDR3 protein: CASSLNSGRTDTQYF; CDR3 DNA: TGTGCCAGCAGCTTAAATAGCGGGAGAACAGATACGCAGTATTTT; J gene: TRBJ2-3; clone size: many; V gene: TRBV7-3; D gene: TRBD2
CDR3 protein: CASSAGYGQETQYF; CDR3 DNA: TGTGCCAGCAGCGCGGGTTACGGACAAGAGACCCAGTACTTC; J gene: TRBJ2-5; clone size: many; V gene: TRBV28; D gene: -
CDR3 protein: CASSLFSTDTQYF; CDR3 DNA: TGTGCCAGCAGTTTATTTTCCACAGATACGCAGTATTTT; J gene: TRBJ2-3; clone size: few; V gene: TRBV27; D gene: -
CDR3 protein: CSPKRGSYNEQFF; CDR3 DNA: TGCAGCCCTAAGCGGGGCTCCTACAATGAGCAGTTCTTC; J gene: TRBJ2-1; clone size: -; V gene: TRBV20-1; D gene: TRBD2
CDR3 protein: CASSQGVGSSPLHF; CDR3 DNA: TGTGCCAGCAGCCAAGGGGTGGGGAGTTCACCCCTCCACTTT; J gene: TRBJ1-6; clone size: -; V gene: TRBV14; D gene: -
CDR3 protein: CASSQGTSGGYYEQYF; CDR3 DNA: TGCGCCAGCAGCCAAGGAACTAGCGGGGGGTACTACGAGCAGTACTTC; J gene: TRBJ2-7; clone size: many; V gene: TRBV4-1; D gene: TRBD2
CDR3 protein: CASSEFVGAAGELFF; CDR3 DNA: TGTGCCAGCAGTGAATTTGTTGGGGCGGCCGGGGAGCTGTTTTTT; J gene: TRBJ2-2; clone size: many; V gene: TRBV2; D gene: -
CDR3 protein: CASSINRALGYEQYF; CDR3 DNA: TGTGCCAGCAGCATAAACAGGGCTTTGGGCTACGAGCAGTACTTC; J gene: TRBJ2-7; clone size: -; V gene: TRBV5-6; D gene: -
CDR3 protein: CASSLQGPNTEAFF; CDR3 DNA: TGTGCCAGCAGCTTACAGGGTCCGAACACTGAAGCTTTCTTT; J gene: TRBJ1-1; clone size: many; V gene: TRBV7-3; D gene: -